This T cell receptor (beta chain) was obtained from a study of blood T cells in healthy people across ages. A second PCR, run for about 7 to 11 cycles, used a sample-barcoded 5' primer plus a J-beta primer mix. Every cDNA molecule carried a tag from a template-switch adaptor bearing 12 random nucleotides. TCRdb reanalysed the 5' RACE reads using MiXCR and keeps one entry per CDR3 protein. The repertoire has 250,000 to 300,000 distinct CDR3 sequences, 27% of them found once; the top ten carry about 30%. CDR1 and CDR2 from the germline V gene are SGHTA and FQGTGA. Trimming took 5 bases from V and 7 from J; bases not matched to a gene: 7. There are 14 residues in the CDR3. This clonotype was found a few times.

The sequenced sample consisted of blood. The sequence was obtained from a woman in her 70s in good health. The chain is built from TRBV7-3 and TRBJ2-2; 7 bases fit TRBD1. The CDR3 DNA is TGTGCCAGCAGCGCGACAGGGACCGTCGGGGAGCTGTTTTTT. This translates into CASSATGTVGELFF.